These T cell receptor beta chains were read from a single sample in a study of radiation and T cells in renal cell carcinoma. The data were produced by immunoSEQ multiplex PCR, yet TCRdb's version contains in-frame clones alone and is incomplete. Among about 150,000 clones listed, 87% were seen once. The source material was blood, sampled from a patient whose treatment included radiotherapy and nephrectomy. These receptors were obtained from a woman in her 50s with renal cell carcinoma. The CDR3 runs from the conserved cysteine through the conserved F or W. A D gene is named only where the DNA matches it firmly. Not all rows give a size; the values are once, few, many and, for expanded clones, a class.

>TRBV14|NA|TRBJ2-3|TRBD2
TGTGCCAGCAGCCACCGGACTAGCGGGGCCGCGCATACGCAGTATTTT
CASSHRTSGAAHTQYF
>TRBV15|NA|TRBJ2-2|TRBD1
TGTGCCACCAGCAGAAAGTCCGGGACAGGGGCTACCGGGGAGCTGTTTTTT
CATSRKSGTGATGELFF
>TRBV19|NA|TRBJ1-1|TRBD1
TGTGCCAGTAGTAACGGACAGGGAGCTGAAGCTTTCTTT
CASSNGQGAEAFF
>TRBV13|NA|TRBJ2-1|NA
TGTGCCAGCAGCTTGGGGGGAACTACCTACAATGAGCAGTTCTTC
CASSLGGTTYNEQFF
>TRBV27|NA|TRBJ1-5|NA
TGTGCCAGCAGTTCCCTTGATGCAGCGGAAAATCAGCCCCAGCATTTT
CASSSLDAAENQPQHF
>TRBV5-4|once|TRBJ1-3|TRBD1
TGTGCCAGCAGTTACGGGACAGTCTCTGGAAACACCATATATTTT
CASSYGTVSGNTIYF
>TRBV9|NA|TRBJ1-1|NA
TGTGCCAGCAGCGTAGTGGGGGGGAACACTGAAGCTTTCTTT
CASSVVGGNTEAFF
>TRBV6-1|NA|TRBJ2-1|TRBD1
TGTGCCAGCACACAGGGGGCCCCCTACAATGAGCAGTTCTTC
CASTQGAPYNEQFF
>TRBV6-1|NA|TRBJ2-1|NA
TGTGCCAGCAGTGAGTCTGAGCAGTTCTTC
CASSESEQFF
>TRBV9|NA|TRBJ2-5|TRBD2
TGTGCCAGCAGCGTAGGGGGAGGGAGGGAGACCCAGTACTTC
CASSVGGGRETQYF
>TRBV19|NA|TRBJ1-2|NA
TGTGCCAGTAGTATTGACCAGGGCACCTATGGCTACACCTTC
CASSIDQGTYGYTF
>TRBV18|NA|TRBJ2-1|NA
TGTGCCAGCTCACCGTTTGGGGTTACCTACAATGAGCAGTTCTTC
CASSPFGVTYNEQFF
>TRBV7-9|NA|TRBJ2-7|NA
TGTGCCAGCACCAGGAGCGAGGGGACCTACGAGCAGTACTTC
CASTRSEGTYEQYF
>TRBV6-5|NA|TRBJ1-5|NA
TGTGCCAGCAGTTACTCGAGGGTCTACGTACAGCCCCAGCATTTT
CASSYSRVYVQPQHF
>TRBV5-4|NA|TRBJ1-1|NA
TGTGCCAGCAGCCCCCGGACTCTTTCGAACACTGAAGCTTTCTTT
CASSPRTLSNTEAFF
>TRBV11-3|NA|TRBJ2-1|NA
TGTGCCAGCAGCTTAGGGGCAAGCTCCTACAATGAGCAGTTCTTC
CASSLGASSYNEQFF
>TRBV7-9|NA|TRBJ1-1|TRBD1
TGTGCCAGCACGAAGGGGACAGGGCTCACTGAAGCTTTCTTT
CASTKGTGLTEAFF
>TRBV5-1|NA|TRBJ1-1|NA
TGCGCCAGCAGCTTCACCCCAGGGACGAACACTGAAGCTTTCTTT
CASSFTPGTNTEAFF
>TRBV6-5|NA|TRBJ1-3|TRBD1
TGTGCCAGCAGTAGACAGGGGAATGGAAACACCATATATTTT
CASSRQGNGNTIYF
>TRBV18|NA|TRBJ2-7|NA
TGTGCCAGCTCAGCAGGGTATGGGTCCTACGAGCAGTACTTC
CASSAGYGSYEQYF